One and the same sample provided the 4 T cell receptor beta chains below, sequenced in a study of T cell repertoires in cytomegalovirus infection. TCRdb reprocessed the reads with MiXCR, giving one entry per CDR3 protein. The table lists a few hundred thousand distinct CDR3 sequences, around a tenth of them singletons, with over 3.5% in the top ten. Sequences were obtained from PBMCs. Every receptor here comes from a human donor in good health (CMV status not recorded). Some clones in this sample may be carry-over from other donors' samples.

This clonotype was counted at least ten times. This rearrangement joins TRBV7-2 to TRBJ2-1; TRBD1 matches at 8 bases. CDR1 is SGHTA, CDR2 FQGNSA, per germline. V trimming: 4 bases; J trimming: 3 bases; junction bases outside the gene matches: 5. The CDR3 spans 15 residues. DNA of the CDR3: TGTGCCAGCAGCTCGGACAGGGAAAGCTACAATGAGCAGTTCTTC. Translation gives CASSSDRESYNEQFF.

This clonotype occurred a few times. This sequence joins TRBV6-2 or TRBV6-3 and TRBJ1-5; possible D gene TRBD1, 6 bases. The germline V and J ends were trimmed by 10 bases and 6 bases, with 16 bases remaining between them. The germline gives CDR1 MNHEY, CDR2 SVGEGT. The CDR3 is 13 residues long. In DNA, the CDR3 is TGTGCCACAGCCGCCGGGGGCGGTCAGCCCCAGCATTTT. Residues: CATAAGGGQPQHF.

This rearrangement joins TRBV5-5 to TRBJ2-2; D is unclear. This CDR3 is built from 15 residues. The ends were cut back, 0 bases at V and 0 bases at J, with 6 bases in the middle. Per germline, CDR1 SGHKS and CDR2 YYEKEE (reference sequence). Here the CDR3 reads CASSLGWPNTGELFF. The CDR3 DNA sequence: TGTGCCAGCAGCTTGGGATGGCCGAACACCGGGGAGCTGTTTTTT.

The chain combines TRBV3-1 with TRBJ1-3; D is possibly TRBD1 (5 bases). V shed 2 bases and J shed 2 bases, with 10 bases lying between them. Germline V gene sequence: CDR1 LGHDT, CDR2 YNNKEL (reference sequence). CDR3 size: 15 residues. The CDR3 nucleotides read TGTGCCAGCAGCCAATTTGCGGGGGCTGGAAACACCATATATTTT. Translating it yields CASSQFAGAGNTIYF.